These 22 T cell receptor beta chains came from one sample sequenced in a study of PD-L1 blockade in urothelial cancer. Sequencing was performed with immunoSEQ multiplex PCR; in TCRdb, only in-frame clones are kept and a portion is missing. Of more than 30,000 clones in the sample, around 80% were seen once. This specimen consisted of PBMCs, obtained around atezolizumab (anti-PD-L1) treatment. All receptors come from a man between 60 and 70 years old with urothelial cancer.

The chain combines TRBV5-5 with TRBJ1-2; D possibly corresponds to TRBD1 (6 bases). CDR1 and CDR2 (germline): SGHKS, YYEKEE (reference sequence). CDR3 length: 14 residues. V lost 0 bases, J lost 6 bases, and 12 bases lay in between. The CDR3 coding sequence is TGTGCCAGCAGCTTGGAGCAGGGGTGGGATGGCTACACCTTC. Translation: CASSLEQGWDGYTF.

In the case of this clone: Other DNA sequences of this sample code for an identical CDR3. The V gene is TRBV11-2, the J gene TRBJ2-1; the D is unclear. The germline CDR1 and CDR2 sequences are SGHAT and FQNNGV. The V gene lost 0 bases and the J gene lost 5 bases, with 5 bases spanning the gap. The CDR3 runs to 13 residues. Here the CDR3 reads CASSLDRNNEQFF. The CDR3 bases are TGTGCCAGCAGCTTAGACAGGAACAATGAGCAGTTCTTC. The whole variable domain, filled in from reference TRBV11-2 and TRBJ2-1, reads EAGVAQSPRYKIIEKRQSVAFWCNPISGHATLYWYQQILGQGPKLLIQFQNNGVVDDSQLPKDRFSAERLKGVDSTLKIQPAKLEDSAVYLCASSLDRNNEQFFGPGTRLTVL.

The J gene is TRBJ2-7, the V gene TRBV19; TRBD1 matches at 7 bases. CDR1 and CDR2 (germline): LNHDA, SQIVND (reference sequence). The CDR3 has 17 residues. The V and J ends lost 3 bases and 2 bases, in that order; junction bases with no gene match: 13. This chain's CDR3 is CASSMGPRQGGAYEQYF. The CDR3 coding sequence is TGTGCCAGTAGTATGGGGCCCCGACAGGGTGGGGCCTACGAGCAGTACTTC.

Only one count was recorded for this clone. The CDR3: CASTRGGPGGGTEAFF. The CDR3 DNA reads as TGTGCCAGCACCCGAGGGGGGCCAGGGGGCGGCACTGAAGCTTTCTTT. This chain joins TRBV4-2 and TRBJ1-1, with TRBD1 identical over 8 bases. This CDR3 contains 16 residues. Germline lookup yields CDR1 LGHNA and CDR2 YNFKEQ. The J segment lost 4 bases and the V segment lost 7 bases, leaving 14 bases of the junction unmatched.

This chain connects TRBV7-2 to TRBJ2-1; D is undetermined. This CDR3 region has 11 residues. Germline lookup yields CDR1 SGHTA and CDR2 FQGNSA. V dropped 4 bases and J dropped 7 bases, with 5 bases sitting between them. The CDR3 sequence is CASSSKNEQFF. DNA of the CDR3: TGTGCCAGCAGCTCTAAGAATGAGCAGTTCTTC.

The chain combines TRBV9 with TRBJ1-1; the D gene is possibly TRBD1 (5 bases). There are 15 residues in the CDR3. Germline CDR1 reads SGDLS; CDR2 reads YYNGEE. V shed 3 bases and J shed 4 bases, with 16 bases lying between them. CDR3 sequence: CASSALDFGGTEAFF. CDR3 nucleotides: TGTGCCAGCAGCGCCCTCGACTTCGGGGGCACTGAAGCTTTCTTT.

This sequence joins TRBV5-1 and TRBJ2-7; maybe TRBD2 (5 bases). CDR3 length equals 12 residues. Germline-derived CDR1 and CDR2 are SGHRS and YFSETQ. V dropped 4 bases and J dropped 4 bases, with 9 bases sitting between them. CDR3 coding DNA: TGCGCCAGCAGCCCCGGGAAATACGAGCAGTACTTC. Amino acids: CASSPGKYEQYF. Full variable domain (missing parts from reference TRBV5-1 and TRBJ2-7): KAGVTQTPRYLIKTRGQQVTLSCSPISGHRSVSWYQQTPGQGLQFLFEYFSETQRNKGNFPGRFSGRQFSNSRSEMNVSTLELGDSALYLCASSPGKYEQYFGPGTRLTVT.

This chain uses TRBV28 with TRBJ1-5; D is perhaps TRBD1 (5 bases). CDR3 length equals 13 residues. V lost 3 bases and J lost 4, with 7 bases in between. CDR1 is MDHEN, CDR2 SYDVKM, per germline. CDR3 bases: TGTGCCAGCAGTTTGGCAGGGAATCAGCCCCAGCATTTT. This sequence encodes CASSLAGNQPQHF. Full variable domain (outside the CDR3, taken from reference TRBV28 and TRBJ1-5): DVKVTQSSRYLVKRTGEKVFLECVQDMDHENMFWYRQDPGLGLRLIYFSYDVKMKEKGDIPEGYSVSREKKERFSLILESASTNQTSMYLCASSLAGNQPQHFGDGTRLSIL.

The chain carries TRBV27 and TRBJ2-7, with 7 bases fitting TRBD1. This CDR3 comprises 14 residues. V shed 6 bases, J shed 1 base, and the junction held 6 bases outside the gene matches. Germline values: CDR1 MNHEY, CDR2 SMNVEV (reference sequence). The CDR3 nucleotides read TGTGCCAGCAGAGGGGACAGATATTCCTACGAGCAGTACTTC. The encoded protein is CASRGDRYSYEQYF.

In DNA form, the CDR3 reads TGTGCCAGCGAGTTTGGGCCCAACTACGAGCAGTACTTC. It translates to CASEFGPNYEQYF. The chain employs TRBV28 and TRBJ2-7; D not resolved. Germline V lookup: CDR1 MDHEN, CDR2 SYDVKM. This CDR3 spans 13 amino acids. V lost 8 bases and J 3 bases, leaving 14 bases between the germline ends.

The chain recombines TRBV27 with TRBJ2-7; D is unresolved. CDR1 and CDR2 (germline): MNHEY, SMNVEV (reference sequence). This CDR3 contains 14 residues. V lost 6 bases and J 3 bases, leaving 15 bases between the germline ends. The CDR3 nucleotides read TGTGCCAGCAGACCTATCTCGGCAGGCTACGAGCAGTACTTC. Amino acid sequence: CASRPISAGYEQYF.

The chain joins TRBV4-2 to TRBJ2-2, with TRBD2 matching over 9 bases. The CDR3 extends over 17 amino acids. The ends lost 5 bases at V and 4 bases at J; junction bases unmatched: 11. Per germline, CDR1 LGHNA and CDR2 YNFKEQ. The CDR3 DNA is TGTGCCAGCAGCTCTAGGGGGCTAGCGGGGACCACCGGGGAGCTGTTTTTT. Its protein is CASSSRGLAGTTGELFF.

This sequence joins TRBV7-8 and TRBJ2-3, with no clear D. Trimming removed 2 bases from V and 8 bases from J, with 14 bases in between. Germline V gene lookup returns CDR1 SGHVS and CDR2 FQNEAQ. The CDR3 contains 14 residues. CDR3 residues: CASSLPREPGTQYF. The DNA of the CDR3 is TGTGCCAGCAGCTTACCTAGAGAGCCCGGTACGCAGTATTTT.

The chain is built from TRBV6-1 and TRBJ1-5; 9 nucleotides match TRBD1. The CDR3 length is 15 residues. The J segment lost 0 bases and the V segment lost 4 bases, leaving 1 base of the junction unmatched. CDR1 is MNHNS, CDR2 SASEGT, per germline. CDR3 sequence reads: CASSGQGVSNQPQHF. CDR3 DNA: TGTGCCAGCAGTGGACAGGGGGTTAGCAATCAGCCCCAGCATTTT.

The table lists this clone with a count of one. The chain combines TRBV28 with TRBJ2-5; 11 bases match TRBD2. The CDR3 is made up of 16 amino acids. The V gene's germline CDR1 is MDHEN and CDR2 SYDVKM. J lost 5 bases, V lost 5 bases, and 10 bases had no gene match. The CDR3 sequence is CASSISTSGIGETQYF. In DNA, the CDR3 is TGTGCCAGCAGTATTTCGACTAGCGGGATTGGGGAGACCCAGTACTTC.

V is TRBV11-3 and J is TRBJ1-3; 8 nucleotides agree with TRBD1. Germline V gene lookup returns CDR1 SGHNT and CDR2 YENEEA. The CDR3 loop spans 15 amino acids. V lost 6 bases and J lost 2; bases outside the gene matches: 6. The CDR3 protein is CASSPGQGPGNTIYF. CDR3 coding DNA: TGTGCCAGCAGTCCCGGACAGGGACCTGGAAACACCATATATTTT.

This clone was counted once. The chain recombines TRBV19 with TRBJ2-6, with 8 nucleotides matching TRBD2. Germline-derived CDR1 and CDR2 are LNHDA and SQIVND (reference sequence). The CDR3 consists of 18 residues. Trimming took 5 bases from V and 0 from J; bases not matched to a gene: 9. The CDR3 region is CASSPLGGGGSGANVLTF. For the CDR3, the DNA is TGTGCCAGTAGTCCTCTCGGGGGGGGAGGCTCTGGGGCCAACGTCCTGACTTTC.

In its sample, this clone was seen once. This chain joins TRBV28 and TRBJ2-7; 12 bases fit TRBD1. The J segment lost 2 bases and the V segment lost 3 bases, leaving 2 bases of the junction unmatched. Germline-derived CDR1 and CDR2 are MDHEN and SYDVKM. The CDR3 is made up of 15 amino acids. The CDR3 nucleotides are TGTGCCAGCAGTTTGGGGACAGGGGGCCCCTACGAGCAGTACTTC. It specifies CASSLGTGGPYEQYF.

The CDR3 is CASSLLAGGQETQYF. CDR3 DNA sequence: TGTGCCAGCAGTTTATTGGCAGGGGGCCAAGAGACCCAGTACTTC. The gene calls are TRBV28 and TRBJ2-5; 7 nucleotides align to TRBD1. Germline loops: CDR1 MDHEN, CDR2 SYDVKM. This CDR3 is 15 amino acids long. Losses at the gene ends were 1 base for V and 1 base for J; bases not matched to a gene: 3.

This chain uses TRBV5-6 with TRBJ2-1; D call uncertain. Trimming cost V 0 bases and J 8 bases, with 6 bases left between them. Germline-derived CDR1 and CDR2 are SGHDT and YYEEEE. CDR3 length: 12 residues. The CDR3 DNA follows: TGTGCCAGCAGCTTGGTGTTAGATGAGCAGTTCTTC. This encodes CASSLVLDEQFF.

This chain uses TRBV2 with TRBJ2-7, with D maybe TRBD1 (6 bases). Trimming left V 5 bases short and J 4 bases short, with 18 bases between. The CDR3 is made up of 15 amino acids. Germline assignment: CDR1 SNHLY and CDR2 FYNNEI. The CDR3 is CASSPVNTGKYEQYF. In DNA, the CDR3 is TGTGCCAGCAGTCCTGTAAATACAGGGAAGTACGAGCAGTACTTC.

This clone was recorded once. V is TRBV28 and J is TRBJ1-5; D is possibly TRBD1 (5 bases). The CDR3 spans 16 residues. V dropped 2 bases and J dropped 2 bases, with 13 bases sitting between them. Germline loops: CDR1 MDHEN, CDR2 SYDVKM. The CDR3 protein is CASSLIGRGGNQPQHF. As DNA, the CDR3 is TGTGCCAGCAGTTTAATTGGGAGGGGAGGCAATCAGCCCCAGCATTTT.